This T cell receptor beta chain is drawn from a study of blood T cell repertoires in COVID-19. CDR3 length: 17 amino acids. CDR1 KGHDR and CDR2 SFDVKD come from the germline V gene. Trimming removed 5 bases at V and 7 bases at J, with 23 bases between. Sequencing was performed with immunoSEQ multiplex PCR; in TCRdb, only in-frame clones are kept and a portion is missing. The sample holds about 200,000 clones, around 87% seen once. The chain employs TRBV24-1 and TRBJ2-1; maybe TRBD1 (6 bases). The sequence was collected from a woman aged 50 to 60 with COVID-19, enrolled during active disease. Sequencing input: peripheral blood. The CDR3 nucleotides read TGTGCCACCAGTGCCTCCTTTGGGACACCCTCCAGGAATGAGCAGTTCTTC. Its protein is CATSASFGTPSRNEQFF.